The 14 T cell receptor beta chains presented below share a single source sample, sequenced in a study of blood T cells in healthy people across ages. A second about 7 to 11 cycle PCR used barcoded and J-beta primers. TCRdb redid the calling of the 5' RACE reads with MiXCR, one entry per CDR3 protein. The table records 800,000 to 950,000 distinct CDR3 sequences, roughly 29% of them present only once. These data were also filed under a second study, of T cells of mothers and their children.

The sequenced sample was blood. The receptors come from a woman between 35 and 50 years old in good health.

The chain uses TRBV6-6 and TRBJ2-5, with 14 bases matching TRBD2. The CDR3 covers 15 residues. Germline CDR1 reads MNHNY; CDR2 reads SVGAGI (reference sequence). With V trimmed by 6 bases and J by 4 bases, 4 bases remained unmatched. The CDR3 DNA reads as TGTGCCAGCAGAGGACTAGCGGGGGGCGGAGAGACCCAGTACTTC. Its translation: CASRGLAGGGETQYF.

This sequence joins TRBV29-1 and TRBJ1-1, with D possibly TRBD1 on 6 matching bases. Trimming shortened V by 8 bases and J by 6 bases, and 22 bases separated the two germline ends. The CDR3 contains 14 residues. The germline CDR1 and CDR2 sequences are SQVTM and ANQGSEA. The CDR3 nucleotides read TGCAGCATTACTCCCAGGGGACTAGAGGCTGAAGCTTTCTTT. Residues: CSITPRGLEAEAFF.

The sample holds a few counts of this clonotype. The gene calls are TRBV29-1 and TRBJ2-1; 9 nucleotides agree with TRBD1. This CDR3 is 13 amino acids long. Trimming at V came to 6 bases and at J to 5 bases, leaving 5 bases not matched to a gene. Germline V gives CDR1 SQVTM, CDR2 ANQGSEA. The CDR3 DNA sequence: TGCAGCGTGGAGGACAGGGGCCACAATGAGCAGTTCTTC. Amino acids: CSVEDRGHNEQFF.

The gene calls are TRBV3-1 and TRBJ1-2, with no clear D. The CDR3 has 12 amino acids. Germline assignment: CDR1 LGHDT and CDR2 YNNKEL (reference sequence). Trimming left V 8 bases short and J 3 bases short, with 10 bases between. The CDR3 sequence is CASWTGDYGYTF. Written as DNA, the CDR3 is TGTGCCAGCTGGACCGGGGACTATGGCTACACCTTC.

This clonotype appeared many times. This CDR3 reads CASSLTQGIGYEQYF. The CDR3 DNA is TGTGCCAGCAGCTTAACTCAGGGCATAGGCTACGAGCAGTACTTC. The rearrangement joins TRBV7-9 to TRBJ2-7; maybe TRBD1 (5 bases). Per germline, CDR1 SEHNR and CDR2 FQNEAQ (reference sequence). This CDR3 has 15 residues. The V and J ends lost 2 bases and 3 bases respectively, with 14 bases between them.

A few counts support this clonotype. This chain links TRBV5-1 with TRBJ1-3, with D unresolved. Deletions cut 1 base from V and 0 bases from J, with 8 bases between. The CDR3 spans 15 residues. CDR1 is SGHRS, CDR2 YFSETQ, per germline. The CDR3 nucleotides read TGCGCCAGCAGCTTGAGCACATCCTCTGGAAACACCATATATTTT. Its protein product is CASSLSTSSGNTIYF. Full variable domain (outside the CDR3, taken from reference TRBV5-1 and TRBJ1-3): KAGVTQTPRYLIKTRGQQVTLSCSPISGHRSVSWYQQTPGQGLQFLFEYFSETQRNKGNFPGRFSGRQFSNSRSEMNVSTLELGDSALYLCASSLSTSSGNTIYFGEGSWLTVV.

This clonotype appeared many times. The rearrangement links TRBV5-1 to TRBJ1-1; no clear D gene. Germline CDR1 SGHRS, CDR2 YFSETQ. V lost 5 bases and J lost 0, with 14 bases in between. This CDR3 is 15 amino acids long. Written as DNA, the CDR3 is TGCGCCAGCAGGAGCTCTAATACCTTGAACACTGAAGCTTTCTTT. Translated, it gives CASRSSNTLNTEAFF.

Points on this clonotype: A read error may explain this, as a much larger clone is one base away. No conserved phenylalanine or tryptophan is present at the end of the CDR3, so a read error is the likely explanation. The rearrangement uses TRBV28 and TRBJ2-7; 8 positions match TRBD1. This CDR3 is 14 amino acids long. Unmatched junction bases numbered 6, after V lost 7 bases and J lost 1 base. Germline V lookup: CDR1 MDHEN, CDR2 SYDVKM. CDR3 sequence: CASTRTGLSYEQYC. CDR3 nucleotide sequence: TGTGCCAGCACCAGGACAGGGCTTTCCTACGAGCAGTACTGC.

This clonotype appeared many times. The chain uses TRBV4-1 and TRBJ2-3; 9 bases match TRBD2. Trimming removed 2 bases from V and 5 bases from J; junction bases left unmatched: 8. The length of the CDR3 is 16 residues. CDR1 and CDR2 from the germline V gene are MGHRA and YSYEKL. In nucleotides, the CDR3 is TGCGCCAGCAGCCAACAACTAGCGGGTGGCTTAGATACGCAGTATTTT. This sequence encodes CASSQQLAGGLDTQYF.

This clonotype came up many times. This chain joins TRBV12-3 or TRBV12-4 and TRBJ2-1; D is perhaps TRBD2 (6 bases). Trimming left V 2 bases short and J 5 bases short, with 13 bases between. The CDR3 has 15 amino acids. The DNA for the CDR3 is TGTGCCAGCAGTTTAATTCCGGGAGCTAACAATGAGCAGTTCTTC. Translation: CASSLIPGANNEQFF.

The V gene is TRBV10-3, the J gene TRBJ2-3, with D maybe TRBD1 (6 bases). Deletions cut 6 bases from V and 0 bases from J, with 13 bases between. The germline CDR1 and CDR2 sequences are ENHRY and SYGVKD. CDR3 length: 15 residues. The CDR3 here is CAISWGQMSTDTQYF. The CDR3, as DNA: TGTGCCATCAGCTGGGGACAAATGAGCACAGATACGCAGTATTTT.

At least ten counts were recorded for this clonotype. V and J are TRBV3-1 and TRBJ2-7; 8 bases agree with TRBD1. Trimming took 3 bases from V and 1 from J; bases not matched to a gene: 2. The germline V gene encodes CDR1 LGHDT and CDR2 YNNKEL (reference sequence). This CDR3 has 14 amino acids. The CDR3: CASSHTGGSYEQYF. CDR3 coding DNA: TGTGCCAGCAGCCACACAGGGGGATCCTACGAGCAGTACTTC.

The chain links TRBV12-3 or TRBV12-4 to TRBJ2-1; 10 bases fit TRBD2. Trimming at V came to 6 bases and at J to 2 bases, leaving 19 bases not matched to a gene. CDR3 length equals 20 residues. The CDR3 DNA reads TGTGCCAGCAGCCTACTAAAGCGGGGGGGCCTGATATTCGCCTACAATGAGCAGTTCTTC. Translation: CASSLLKRGGLIFAYNEQFF.

The gene calls are TRBV7-9 and TRBJ2-1, with 9 bases aligning to TRBD2. Unmatched junction bases numbered 4, after V lost 2 bases and J lost 2 bases. The CDR3 spans 16 residues. Germline CDR1 SEHNR, CDR2 FQNEAQ (reference sequence). CDR3 nucleotides: TGTGCCAGCAGCTTATTTGTAGCGGGGGCCTACAATGAGCAGTTCTTC. This translates into CASSLFVAGAYNEQFF.